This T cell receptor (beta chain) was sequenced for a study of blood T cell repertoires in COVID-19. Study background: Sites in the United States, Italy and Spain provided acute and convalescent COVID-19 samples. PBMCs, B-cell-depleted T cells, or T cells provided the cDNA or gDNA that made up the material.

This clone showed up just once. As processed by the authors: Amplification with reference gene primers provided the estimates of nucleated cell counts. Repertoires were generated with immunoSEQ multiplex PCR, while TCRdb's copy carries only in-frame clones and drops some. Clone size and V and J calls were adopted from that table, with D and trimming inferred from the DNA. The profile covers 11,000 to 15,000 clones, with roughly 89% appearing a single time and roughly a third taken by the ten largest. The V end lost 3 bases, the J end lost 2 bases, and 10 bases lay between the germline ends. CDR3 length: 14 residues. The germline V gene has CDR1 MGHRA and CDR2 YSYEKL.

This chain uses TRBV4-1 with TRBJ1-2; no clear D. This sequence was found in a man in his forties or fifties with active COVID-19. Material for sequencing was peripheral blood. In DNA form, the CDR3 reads TGCGCCAGCAGCCATGAGAGAGGGAACTATGGCTACACCTTC. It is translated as CASSHERGNYGYTF.